This TCR beta chain was retrieved from a study of blood T cell repertoires in COVID-19. Generated by immunoSEQ multiplex PCR, the TCRdb table keeps only in-frame clones and is missing some. The sample includes roughly 13,000 clones, about 92% of them seen just once. The CDR3 totals 15 residues. Per germline, CDR1 PRHDT and CDR2 FYEKMQ (reference sequence). The ends lost 9 bases at V and 6 bases at J; junction bases unmatched: 12. Sequences were obtained from peripheral blood. The origin of this receptor is a human donor in a cohort sampled during active COVID-19. The chain carries TRBV13 and TRBJ2-2, with 8 bases lining up with TRBD1. CDR3 sequence (DNA): TGTGCCAGGGCGCGGGTGAGGACAGGGTCCGGGGAGCTGTTTTTT. Protein sequence: CARARVRTGSGELFF.